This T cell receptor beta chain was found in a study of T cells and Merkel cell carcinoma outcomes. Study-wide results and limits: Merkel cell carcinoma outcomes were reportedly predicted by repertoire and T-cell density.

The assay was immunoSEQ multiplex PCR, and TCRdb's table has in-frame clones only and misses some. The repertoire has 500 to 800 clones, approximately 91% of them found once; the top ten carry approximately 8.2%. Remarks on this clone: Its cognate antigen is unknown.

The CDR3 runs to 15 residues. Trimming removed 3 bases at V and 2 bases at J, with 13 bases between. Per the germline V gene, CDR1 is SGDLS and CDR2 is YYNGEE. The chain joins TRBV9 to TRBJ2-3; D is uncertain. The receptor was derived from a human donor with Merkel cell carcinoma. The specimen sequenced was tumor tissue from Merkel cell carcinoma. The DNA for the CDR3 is TGTGCCAGCAGCGCGGGTGGGCTAGACACAGATACGCAGTATTTT. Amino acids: CASSAGGLDTDTQYF.